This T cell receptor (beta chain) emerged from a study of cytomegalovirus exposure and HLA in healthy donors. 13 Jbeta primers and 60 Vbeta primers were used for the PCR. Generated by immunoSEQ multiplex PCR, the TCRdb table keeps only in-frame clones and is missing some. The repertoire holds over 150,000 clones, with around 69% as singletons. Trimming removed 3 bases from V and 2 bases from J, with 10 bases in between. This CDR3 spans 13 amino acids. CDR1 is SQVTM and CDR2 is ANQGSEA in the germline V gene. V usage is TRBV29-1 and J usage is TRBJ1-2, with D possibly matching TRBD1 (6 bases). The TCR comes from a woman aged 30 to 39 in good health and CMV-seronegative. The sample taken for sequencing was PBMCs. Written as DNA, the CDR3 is TGCAGCGTTGAGGGGGCAGGAAACTATGGCTACACCTTC. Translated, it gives CSVEGAGNYGYTF.